One TCR beta chain is described in this entry. Its matching antigen is unknown. This sample is drawn from a study of CD8 T cells in ankylosing spondylitis. Study results and limitations: Before this, some motif variants had been reported in reactive arthritis synovial fluid and blood. A TCR beta motif of 7 to 9 highly homologous variants seemed to mark ankylosing spondylitis blood. In ankylosing spondylitis patients, matched synovial fluid reportedly showed significant enrichment of disease-linked clones. Disease-linked clones were CD8+ and relatively rare in peripheral blood.

The CDR3 has 16 residues. J was trimmed by 8 bases and V by 3 bases; bases with no gene match: 9. Quantitative 5'-RACE with molecular barcodes was used to make the TCR beta libraries. In TCRdb, the 5' RACE reads were re-called with MiXCR into one record per CDR3 protein. This sample yields 300,000 to 400,000 distinct CDR3 sequences, of which about a fifth are seen a single time; roughly a sixth belongs to the top ten. This sequence joins TRBV12-3 or TRBV12-4 and TRBJ2-1, with 11 bases identical to TRBD2. This receptor was obtained from a male donor with ankylosing spondylitis. Sequenced material: blood, either unsorted or a sorted T cell fraction (not recorded which). As DNA, the CDR3 is TGTGCCAGCAGTTTTAGGCGGCTAGCGGGGGGCGATGAGCAGTTCTTC. Amino acid sequence: CASSFRRLAGGDEQFF.